Listed here are 15 T cell receptor beta chains from one sample, sequenced in a study of breast tumors, draining lymph nodes, adjacent tissues. From the multiplex PCR reads, TCRdb called clonotypes with MiXCR, one entry per CDR3 protein. The table shows under 150,000 distinct CDR3 sequences, with about a fifth occurring only once. Breast cancer patients provided tissue from their axillary draining lymph nodes. Sequencing used axillary lymph node tissue. The receptors stem from a female donor with breast cancer. Some clones in this sample may be carry-over from other donors' samples.

There are many counts of this clonotype. V usage is TRBV11-2 and J usage is TRBJ2-7; tentatively, D is TRBD2 (5 bases). V dropped 1 base and J dropped 1 base, with 14 bases sitting between them. This CDR3 region has 16 residues. Germline V gives CDR1 SGHAT, CDR2 FQNNGV. The CDR3 DNA follows: TGTGCCAGCAGCTTAGGCCCAGCGGTCCTTTCCTACGAGCAGTACTTC. It encodes CASSLGPAVLSYEQYF.

For this clonotype: This may be a read error: a much more frequent sequence differs by one nucleotide. The chain joins TRBV14 to TRBJ2-1; perhaps TRBD1 as D (5 bases). CDR1 and CDR2 (germline): SGHDN, FVKESK. The V end was cut by 4 bases, the J end by 6 bases, with 10 bases between. This CDR3 has 13 residues. CDR3 nucleotide sequence: TGTGCCAGCAGCCCGGGCAGGGTCAATGAGCAGTTCTTC. This codes for CASSPGRVNEQFF.

The chain recombines TRBV7-9 with TRBJ1-1; 10 nucleotides match TRBD1. With 5 bases clipped from V and 5 bases from J, the junction kept 8 bases outside the gene matches. This CDR3 contains 15 residues. From germline, CDR1 is SEHNR and CDR2 FQNEAQ (reference sequence). The CDR3 nucleotides are TGTGCCAGCAGCCAAGGACAGGGGGGTGAGACTGAAGCTTTCTTT. It codes for CASSQGQGGETEAFF.

This clonotype was counted at least ten times. J is TRBJ2-1 and V is TRBV6-6; tentatively, D is TRBD1 (6 bases). The CDR3 has 16 amino acids. CDR1 and CDR2 from the germline V gene are MNHNY and SVGAGI (reference sequence). V lost 7 bases, J lost 7 bases, and 23 bases lay in between. The CDR3 DNA sequence: TGTGCCAGCAACACCGCGCCCAGGGGCGAGGGGAATGAGCAGTTCTTC. It is translated as CASNTAPRGEGNEQFF.

The V and J genes are TRBV4-2 and TRBJ1-1, with 8 nucleotides matching TRBD1. CDR3 length: 14 residues. Germline CDR1 reads LGHNA; CDR2 reads YNFKEQ. The V gene end was trimmed by 4 bases and the J gene end by 5 bases; junction bases not matched to a gene: 6. CDR3 sequence reads: CASSRTGGRTEAFF. CDR3 nucleotide sequence: TGTGCCAGCAGCCGTACAGGGGGAAGGACTGAAGCTTTCTTT.

V usage is TRBV28 and J usage is TRBJ2-7; D ambiguous. CDR3 length: 13 amino acids. The germline V gene encodes CDR1 MDHEN and CDR2 SYDVKM. Trimming shortened V by 4 bases and J by 2 bases, and 9 bases separated the two germline ends. In nucleotides, the CDR3 is TGTGCCAGCAGTTCATCCCCCGCCTACGAGCAGTACTTC. This translates into CASSSSPAYEQYF. Drawing the rest from reference TRBV28 and TRBJ2-7, the complete variable domain is DVKVTQSSRYLVKRTGEKVFLECVQDMDHENMFWYRQDPGLGLRLIYFSYDVKMKEKGDIPEGYSVSREKKERFSLILESASTNQTSMYLCASSSSPAYEQYFGPGTRLTVT.

The table lists this clonotype with many counts. The V gene is TRBV11-1, the J gene TRBJ2-5, with 9 bases that match TRBD1. V gave up 5 bases and J gave up 5 bases; unmatched junction bases: 3. Germline V gene sequence: CDR1 SGHAT, CDR2 FQDESV (reference sequence). The CDR3 contains 13 residues. CDR3 sequence: CASSRGQGETQYF. In nucleotides, the CDR3 is TGTGCCAGCAGCAGAGGACAGGGGGAGACCCAGTACTTC.

Many counts were recorded for this clonotype. This chain joins TRBV19 and TRBJ1-6; possibly TRBD1 for D (5 bases). Trimming took 5 bases from V and 10 from J, leaving 21 bases between them. Germline V gene sequence: CDR1 LNHDA, CDR2 SQIVND (reference sequence). The CDR3 runs 16 residues. The CDR3 DNA follows: TGTGCCAGTAGTGTCACCCCGCAGGCAGGGCGATCACCCCTCCACTTT. Translation: CASSVTPQAGRSPLHF.

This clonotype was seen repeatedly, ten times or more. J is TRBJ2-2 and V is TRBV4-2; 16 bases map to TRBD2. This CDR3 is 19 amino acids long. The V and J ends lost 5 bases and 4 bases, in that order; junction bases with no gene match: 10. Per germline, CDR1 LGHNA and CDR2 YNFKEQ. The CDR3 protein is CASSRGLAGGPLGTGELFF. DNA for the CDR3: TGTGCCAGCAGCAGGGGACTAGCGGGAGGGCCGTTGGGCACCGGGGAGCTGTTTTTT.

At least ten counts were recorded for this clonotype. The V and J genes are TRBV4-2 and TRBJ2-5; D unresolved. Germline CDR1 is LGHNA and CDR2 is YNFKEQ. This CDR3 has 15 amino acids. V shed 0 bases and J shed 0 bases, with 8 bases lying between them. The CDR3 sequence is CASSQDMDHQETQYF. The CDR3 coding sequence is TGTGCCAGCAGCCAAGATATGGACCACCAAGAGACCCAGTACTTC.

This clonotype was observed a few times. This chain links TRBV5-6 with TRBJ2-1, with D possibly being TRBD1 or TRBD2 (7 bases each). V was shortened by 4 bases and J by 7 bases, with 21 bases between the two germline ends. This CDR3 region has 16 residues. The germline V gene has CDR1 SGHDT and CDR2 YYEEEE. CDR3 sequence (DNA): TGTGCCAGCAGCGATCAGGGGGGGGCCCGTTTTAATGAGCAGTTCTTC. Residues: CASSDQGGARFNEQFF.

The chain links TRBV27 to TRBJ2-1; TRBD2 matches at 11 bases. The CDR3 is 15 amino acids. Germline CDR1 and CDR2: MNHEY and SMNVEV (reference sequence). V shed 3 bases, J shed 10 bases, and the junction held 8 bases outside the gene matches. The CDR3 is CASSFIAGGVAEQFF. Written as DNA, the CDR3 is TGTGCCAGCAGTTTTATAGCGGGGGGGGTTGCGGAGCAGTTCTTC.

Ten or more counts support this clonotype. The CDR3: CAITPGLAANEQYF. The DNA of the CDR3 is TGTGCCATAACACCGGGACTAGCTGCCAACGAGCAGTACTTC. V and J are TRBV2 and TRBJ2-7; TRBD2 matches at 9 bases. Per germline, CDR1 SNHLY and CDR2 FYNNEI. The CDR3 runs 14 residues. J lost 5 bases, V lost 10 bases, and 12 bases had no gene match.

Ten or more counts support this clonotype. This chain connects TRBV4-1 to TRBJ1-2; the D is unclear. Trimming cost V 1 base and J 4 bases, with 19 bases left between them. The CDR3 totals 17 residues. CDR1 is MGHRA, CDR2 YSYEKL, per germline. The chain's CDR3 is CASSQANRDLRGYGYTF. CDR3 DNA: TGCGCCAGCAGCCAAGCTAACCGGGATCTCCGTGGCTATGGCTACACCTTC.

Comment on this clonotype: This sequence may be a read error, since a much larger clone differs from it by one base. J is TRBJ2-1 and V is TRBV4-1; 11 nucleotides match TRBD2. Trimming took 1 base from V and 9 from J; bases not matched to a gene: 2. The CDR3 runs 14 residues. Germline V gene data show CDR1 as MGHRA and CDR2 as YSYEKL. This chain's CDR3 is CASSQGLAGGEQFF. The CDR3 DNA follows: TGCGCCAGCAGCCAAGGGCTAGCGGGAGGTGAGCAGTTCTTC.